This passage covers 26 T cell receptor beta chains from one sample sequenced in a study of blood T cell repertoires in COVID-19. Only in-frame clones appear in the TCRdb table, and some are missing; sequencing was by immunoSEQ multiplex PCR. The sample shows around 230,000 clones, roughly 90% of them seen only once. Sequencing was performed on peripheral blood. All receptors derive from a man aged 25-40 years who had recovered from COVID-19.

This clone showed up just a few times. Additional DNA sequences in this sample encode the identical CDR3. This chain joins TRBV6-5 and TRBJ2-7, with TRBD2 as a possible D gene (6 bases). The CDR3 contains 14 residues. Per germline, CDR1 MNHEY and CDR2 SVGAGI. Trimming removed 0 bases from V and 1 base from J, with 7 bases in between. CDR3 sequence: CASSYSRGSYEQYF. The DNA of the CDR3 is TGTGCCAGCAGTTACTCCCGGGGGTCCTACGAGCAGTACTTC.

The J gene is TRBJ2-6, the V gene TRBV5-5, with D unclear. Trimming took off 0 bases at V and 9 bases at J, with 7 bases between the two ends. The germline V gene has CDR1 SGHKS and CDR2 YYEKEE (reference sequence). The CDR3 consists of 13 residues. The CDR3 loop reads CASSLESLNVLTF. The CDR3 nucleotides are TGTGCCAGCAGCTTGGAGAGTCTCAACGTCCTGACTTTC.

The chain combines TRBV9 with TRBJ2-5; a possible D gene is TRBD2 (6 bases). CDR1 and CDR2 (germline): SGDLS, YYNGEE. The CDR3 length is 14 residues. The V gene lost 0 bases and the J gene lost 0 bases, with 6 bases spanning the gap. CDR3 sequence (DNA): TGTGCCAGCAGCGTAGGGGACTACCAAGAGACCCAGTACTTC. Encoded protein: CASSVGDYQETQYF.

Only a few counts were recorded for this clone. CDR3: CASSSEGGWWPQHF. The CDR3 DNA reads as TGTGCCAGCAGTTCCGAGGGTGGTTGGTGGCCCCAGCATTTT. The genes are TRBV27 and TRBJ1-5; D gene unclear. CDR1 MNHEY and CDR2 SMNVEV come from the germline V gene (reference sequence). This CDR3 region has 14 residues. With 4 bases removed from V and 9 bases from J, the gap between germline ends came to 16 bases.

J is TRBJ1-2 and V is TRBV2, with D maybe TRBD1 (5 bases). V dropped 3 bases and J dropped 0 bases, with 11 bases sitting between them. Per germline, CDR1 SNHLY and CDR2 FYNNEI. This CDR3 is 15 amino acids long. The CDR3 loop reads CASSDGRVANYGYTF. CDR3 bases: TGTGCCAGCAGTGATGGCAGGGTGGCTAACTATGGCTACACCTTC.

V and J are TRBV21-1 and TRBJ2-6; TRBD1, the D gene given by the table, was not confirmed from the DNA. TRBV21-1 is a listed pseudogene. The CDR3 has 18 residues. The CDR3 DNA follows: TGTGCCAGCAGCCAGCCAGGGAAAAACACCTCTGGGGCCAACGTCCTGACTTTC. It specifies CASSQPGKNTSGANVLTF.

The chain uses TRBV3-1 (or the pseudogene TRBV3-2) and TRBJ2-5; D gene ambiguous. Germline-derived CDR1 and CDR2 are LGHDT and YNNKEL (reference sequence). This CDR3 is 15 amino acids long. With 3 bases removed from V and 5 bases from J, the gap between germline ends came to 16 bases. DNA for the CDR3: TGTGCCAGCAGCCATTCCCAGGCCTTTCACGAGACCCAGTACTTC. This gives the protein CASSHSQAFHETQYF.

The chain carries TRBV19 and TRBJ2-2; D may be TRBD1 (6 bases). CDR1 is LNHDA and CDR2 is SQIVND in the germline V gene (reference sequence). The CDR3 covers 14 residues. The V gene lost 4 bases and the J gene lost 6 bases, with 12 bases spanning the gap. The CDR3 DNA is TGTGCCAGTAGTACACAGGGTTATTCCGGGGAGCTGTTTTTT. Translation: CASSTQGYSGELFF.

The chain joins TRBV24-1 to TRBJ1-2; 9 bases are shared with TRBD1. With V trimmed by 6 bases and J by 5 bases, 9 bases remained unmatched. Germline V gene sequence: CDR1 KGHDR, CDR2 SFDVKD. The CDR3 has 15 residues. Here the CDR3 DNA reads TGTGCCACCAGTACGTCCGGGACAGGGATGTATGGCTACACCTTC. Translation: CATSTSGTGMYGYTF.

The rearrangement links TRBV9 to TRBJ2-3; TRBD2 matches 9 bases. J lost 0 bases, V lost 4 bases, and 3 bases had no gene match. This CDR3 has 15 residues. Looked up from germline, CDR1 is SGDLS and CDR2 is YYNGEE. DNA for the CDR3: TGTGCCAGCAGCCCTAGCGGGGCTAGCACAGATACGCAGTATTTT. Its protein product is CASSPSGASTDTQYF.

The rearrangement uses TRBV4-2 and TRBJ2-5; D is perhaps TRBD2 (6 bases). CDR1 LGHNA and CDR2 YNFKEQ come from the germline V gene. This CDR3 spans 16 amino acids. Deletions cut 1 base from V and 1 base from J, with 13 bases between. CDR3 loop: CASSQVVAASQETQYF. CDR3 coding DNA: TGTGCCAGCAGCCAAGTCGTAGCGGCTTCCCAAGAGACCCAGTACTTC.

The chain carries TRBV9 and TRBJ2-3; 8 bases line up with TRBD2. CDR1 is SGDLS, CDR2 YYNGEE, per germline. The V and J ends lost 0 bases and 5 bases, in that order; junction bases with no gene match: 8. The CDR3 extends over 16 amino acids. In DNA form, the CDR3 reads TGTGCCAGCAGCGTAGTTCCCGGGGGGGCCTTAGATACGCAGTATTTT. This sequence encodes CASSVVPGGALDTQYF. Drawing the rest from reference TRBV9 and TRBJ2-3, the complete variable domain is DSGVTQTPKHLITATGQRVTLRCSPRSGDLSVYWYQQSLDQGLQFLIQYYNGEERAKGNILERFSAQQFPDLHSELNLSSLELGDSALYFCASSVVPGGALDTQYFGPGTRLTVL.

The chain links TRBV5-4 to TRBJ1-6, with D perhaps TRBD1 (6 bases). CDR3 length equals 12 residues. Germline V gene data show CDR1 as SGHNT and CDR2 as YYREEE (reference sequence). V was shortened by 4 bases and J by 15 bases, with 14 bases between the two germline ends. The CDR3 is CASSRATGLLHF. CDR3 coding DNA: TGTGCCAGCAGCAGGGCGACAGGTCTCCTCCACTTT.

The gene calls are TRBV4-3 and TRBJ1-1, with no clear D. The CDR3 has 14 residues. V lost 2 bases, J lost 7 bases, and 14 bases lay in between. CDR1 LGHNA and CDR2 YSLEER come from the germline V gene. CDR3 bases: TGCGCCAGCAGCCAACATAACGGAGGGAGTGAAGCTTTCTTT. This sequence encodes CASSQHNGGSEAFF.

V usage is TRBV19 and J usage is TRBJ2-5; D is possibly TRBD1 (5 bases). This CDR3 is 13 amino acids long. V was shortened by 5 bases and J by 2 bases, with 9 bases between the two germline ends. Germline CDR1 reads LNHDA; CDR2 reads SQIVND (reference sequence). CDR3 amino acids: CASSGPGQETQYF. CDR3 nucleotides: TGTGCCAGTAGTGGGCCAGGGCAAGAGACCCAGTACTTC.

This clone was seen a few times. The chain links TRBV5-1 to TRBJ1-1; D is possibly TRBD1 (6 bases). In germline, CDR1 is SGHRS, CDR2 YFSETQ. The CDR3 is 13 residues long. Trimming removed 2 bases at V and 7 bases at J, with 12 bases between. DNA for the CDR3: TGCGCCAGCAGCTTTTCTAAGGACAGTGAAGCTTTCTTT. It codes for CASSFSKDSEAFF.

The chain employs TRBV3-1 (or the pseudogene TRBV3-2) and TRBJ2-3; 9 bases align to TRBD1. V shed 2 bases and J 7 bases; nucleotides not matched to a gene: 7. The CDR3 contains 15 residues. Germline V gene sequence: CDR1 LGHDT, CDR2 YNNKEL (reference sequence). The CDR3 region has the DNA TGTGCCAGCAGCCAATGGCGACAGGGGGAAAATACGCAGTATTTT. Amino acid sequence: CASSQWRQGENTQYF.

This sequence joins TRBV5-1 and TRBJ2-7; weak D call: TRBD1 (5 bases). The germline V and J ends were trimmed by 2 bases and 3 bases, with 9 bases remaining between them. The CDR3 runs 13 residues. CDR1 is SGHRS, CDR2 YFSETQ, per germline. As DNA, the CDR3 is TGCGCCAGCAGCTTTTCACAGGACTACGAGCAGTACTTC. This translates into CASSFSQDYEQYF.

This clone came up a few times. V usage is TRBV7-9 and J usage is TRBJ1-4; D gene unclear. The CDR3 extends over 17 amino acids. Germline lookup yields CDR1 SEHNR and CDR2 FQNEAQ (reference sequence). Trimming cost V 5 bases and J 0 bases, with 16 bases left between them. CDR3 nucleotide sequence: TGTGCCAGCAGCCTCCTAGACCCGACCGCAACTAATGAAAAACTGTTTTTT. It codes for CASSLLDPTATNEKLFF.

The CDR3 DNA is TGTGCCACCAGCTCCCTACGGACAGCTAATTCACCCCTCCACTTT. Encoded protein: CATSSLRTANSPLHF. This chain joins TRBV15 and TRBJ1-6, with D possibly being TRBD1 (6 bases). The V end lost 5 bases, the J end lost 6 bases, and 14 bases lay between the germline ends. CDR3 size: 15 residues. Germline-derived CDR1 and CDR2 are LNHNV and YYDKDF (reference sequence).

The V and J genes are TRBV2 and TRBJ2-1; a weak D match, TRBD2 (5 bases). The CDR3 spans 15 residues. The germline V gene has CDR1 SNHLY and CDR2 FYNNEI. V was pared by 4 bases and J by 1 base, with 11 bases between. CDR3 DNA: TGTGCCAGCAGTGTAGGGAGTTGGTCCTACAATGAGCAGTTCTTC. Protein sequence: CASSVGSWSYNEQFF.

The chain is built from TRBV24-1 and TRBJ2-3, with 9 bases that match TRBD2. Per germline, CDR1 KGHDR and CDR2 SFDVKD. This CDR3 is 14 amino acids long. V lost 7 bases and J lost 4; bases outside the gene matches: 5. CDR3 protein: CATSLAGTPDTQYF. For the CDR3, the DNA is TGTGCCACCAGCCTAGCGGGGACCCCAGATACGCAGTATTTT.

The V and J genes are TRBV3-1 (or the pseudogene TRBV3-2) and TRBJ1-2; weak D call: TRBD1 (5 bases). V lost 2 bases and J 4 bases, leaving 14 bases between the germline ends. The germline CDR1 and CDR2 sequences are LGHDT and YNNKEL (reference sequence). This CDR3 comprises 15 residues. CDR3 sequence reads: CASSQNRGIGYGYTF. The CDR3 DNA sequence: TGTGCCAGCAGCCAAAACCGGGGGATCGGCTATGGCTACACCTTC.

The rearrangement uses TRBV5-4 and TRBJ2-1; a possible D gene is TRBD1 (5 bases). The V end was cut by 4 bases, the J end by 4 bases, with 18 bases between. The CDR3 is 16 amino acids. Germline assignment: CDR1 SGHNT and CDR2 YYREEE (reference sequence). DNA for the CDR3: TGTGCCAGCAGCGAAAGTGCGTCAGGGCGTTACAATGAGCAGTTCTTC. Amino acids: CASSESASGRYNEQFF.

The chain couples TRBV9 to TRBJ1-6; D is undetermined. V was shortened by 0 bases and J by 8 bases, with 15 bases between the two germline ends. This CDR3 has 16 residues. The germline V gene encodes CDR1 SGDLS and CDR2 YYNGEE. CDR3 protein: CASSVGAQTPYSPLHF. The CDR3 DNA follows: TGTGCCAGCAGCGTAGGAGCGCAAACCCCCTATTCACCCCTCCACTTT.

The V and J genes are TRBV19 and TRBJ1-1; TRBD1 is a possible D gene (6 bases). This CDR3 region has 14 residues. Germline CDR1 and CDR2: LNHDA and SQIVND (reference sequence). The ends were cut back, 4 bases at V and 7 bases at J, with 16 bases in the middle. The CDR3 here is CASSRQVMSNEAFF. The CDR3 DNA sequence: TGTGCCAGTAGTAGACAGGTAATGTCAAATGAAGCTTTCTTT. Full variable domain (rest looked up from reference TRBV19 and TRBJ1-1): DGGITQSPKYLFRKEGQNVTLSCEQNLNHDAMYWYRQDPGQGLRLIYYSQIVNDFQKGDIAEGYSVSREKKESFPLTVTSAQKNPTAFYLCASSRQVMSNEAFFGQGTRLTVV.